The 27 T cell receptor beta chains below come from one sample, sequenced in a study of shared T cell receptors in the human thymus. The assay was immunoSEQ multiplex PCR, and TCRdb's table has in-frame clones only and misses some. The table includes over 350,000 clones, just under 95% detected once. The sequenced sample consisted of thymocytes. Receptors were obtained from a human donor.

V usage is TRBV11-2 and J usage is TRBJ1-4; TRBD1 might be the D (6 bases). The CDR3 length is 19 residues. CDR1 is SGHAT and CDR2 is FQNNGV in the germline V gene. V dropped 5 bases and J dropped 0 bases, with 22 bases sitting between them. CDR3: CASSQLPSGHFATNEKLFF. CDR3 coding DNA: TGTGCCAGCAGCCAACTGCCTTCGGGACACTTTGCAACTAATGAAAAACTGTTTTTT.

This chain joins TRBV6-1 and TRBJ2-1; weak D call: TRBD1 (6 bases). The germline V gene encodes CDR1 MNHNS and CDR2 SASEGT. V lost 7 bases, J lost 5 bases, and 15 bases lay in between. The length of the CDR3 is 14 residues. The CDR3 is CASTETGSNNEQFF. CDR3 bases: TGTGCCAGCACCGAGACAGGCTCAAACAATGAGCAGTTCTTC.

CDR3 coding DNA: TGTGCCAGCAGCTTAATCGGGAGGGAGCAGTACTTC. Its protein is CASSLIGREQYF. This chain joins TRBV11-3 and TRBJ2-7; 7 nucleotides line up with TRBD2. J was trimmed by 7 bases and V by 2 bases; bases with no gene match: 2. Germline V CDR1 and CDR2: SGHNT, YENEEA. This CDR3 comprises 12 residues.

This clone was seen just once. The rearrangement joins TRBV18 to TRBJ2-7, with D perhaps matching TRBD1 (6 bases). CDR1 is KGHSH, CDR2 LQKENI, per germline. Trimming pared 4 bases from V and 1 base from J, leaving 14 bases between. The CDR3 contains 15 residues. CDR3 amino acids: CASSLFSGTSYEQYF. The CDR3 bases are TGTGCCAGCTCACTTTTTAGTGGGACATCCTACGAGCAGTACTTC.

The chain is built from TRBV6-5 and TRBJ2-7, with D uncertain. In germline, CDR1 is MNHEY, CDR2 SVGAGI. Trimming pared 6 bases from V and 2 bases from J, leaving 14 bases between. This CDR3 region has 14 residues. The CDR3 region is CASRQHDPTYEQYF. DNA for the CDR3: TGTGCCAGCAGACAACACGACCCGACCTACGAGCAGTACTTC.

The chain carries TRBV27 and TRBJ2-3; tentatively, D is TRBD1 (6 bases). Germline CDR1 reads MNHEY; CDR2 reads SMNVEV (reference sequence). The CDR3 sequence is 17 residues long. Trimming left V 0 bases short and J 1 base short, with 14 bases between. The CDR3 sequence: CASSLSYARQGTDTQYF. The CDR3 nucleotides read TGTGCCAGCAGTTTATCGTACGCGCGACAGGGCACAGATACGCAGTATTTT.

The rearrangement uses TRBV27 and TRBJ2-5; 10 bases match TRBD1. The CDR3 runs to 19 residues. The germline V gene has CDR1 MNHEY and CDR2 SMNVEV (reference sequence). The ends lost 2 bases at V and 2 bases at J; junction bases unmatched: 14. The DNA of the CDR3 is TGTGCCAGCAGTTTACTCGACAGGGGGCGGCAGGGCTCTCAAGAGACCCAGTACTTC. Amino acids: CASSLLDRGRQGSQETQYF.

In DNA form, the CDR3 reads TGCAGCGTTGAGGGCCCTTCCAGGGACCCAGATACGCAGTATTTT. Its protein is CSVEGPSRDPDTQYF. This chain uses TRBV29-1 with TRBJ2-3; perhaps D is TRBD1 or TRBD2 (5 bases each). Germline values: CDR1 SQVTM, CDR2 ANQGSEA. V shed 3 bases and J shed 4 bases, with 17 bases lying between them. The CDR3 is 15 amino acids.

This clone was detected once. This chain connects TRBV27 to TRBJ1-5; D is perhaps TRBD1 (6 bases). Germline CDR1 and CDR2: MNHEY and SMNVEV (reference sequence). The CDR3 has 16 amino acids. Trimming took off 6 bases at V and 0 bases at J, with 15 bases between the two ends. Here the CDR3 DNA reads TGTGCCAGCAGGGCAAGACAGGAGTTTAGCAATCAGCCCCAGCATTTT. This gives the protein CASRARQEFSNQPQHF.

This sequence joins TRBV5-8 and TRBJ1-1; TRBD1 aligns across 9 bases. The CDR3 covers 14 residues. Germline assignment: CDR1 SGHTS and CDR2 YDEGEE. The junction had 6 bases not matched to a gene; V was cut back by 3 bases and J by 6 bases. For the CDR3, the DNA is TGTGCCAGCAGCTCACGGACAGGGGCTCCTGAAGCTTTCTTT. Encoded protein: CASSSRTGAPEAFF.

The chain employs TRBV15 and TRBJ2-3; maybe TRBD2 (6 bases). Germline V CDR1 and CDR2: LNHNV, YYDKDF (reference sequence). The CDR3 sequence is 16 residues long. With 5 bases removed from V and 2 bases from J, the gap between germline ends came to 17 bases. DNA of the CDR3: TGTGCCACCAGCGGAATCGGGACTTCTTACACAGATACGCAGTATTTT. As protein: CATSGIGTSYTDTQYF.

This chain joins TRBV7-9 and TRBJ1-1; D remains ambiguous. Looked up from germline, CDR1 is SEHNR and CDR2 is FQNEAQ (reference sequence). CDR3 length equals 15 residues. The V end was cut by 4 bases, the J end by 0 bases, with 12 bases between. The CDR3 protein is CASSSEGRLNTEAFF. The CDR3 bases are TGTGCCAGCAGCTCGGAAGGGCGTTTGAACACTGAAGCTTTCTTT.

The CDR3 DNA reads as TGCGCCAGCAGCTTGGAACACACAGATAGCTCCTACAATGAGCAGTTCTTC. Residues: CASSLEHTDSSYNEQFF. V gene TRBV5-1 combines with J gene TRBJ2-1; D not resolved. The germline CDR1 and CDR2 sequences are SGHRS and YFSETQ. The CDR3 contains 17 residues. Trimming took 0 bases from V and 0 from J, leaving 13 bases between them.

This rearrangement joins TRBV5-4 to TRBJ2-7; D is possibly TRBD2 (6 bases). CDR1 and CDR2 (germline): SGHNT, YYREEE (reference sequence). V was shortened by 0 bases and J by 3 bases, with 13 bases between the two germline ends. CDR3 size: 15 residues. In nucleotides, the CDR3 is TGTGCCAGCAGCTTGGGGCGGGAAGGAGGCTACGAGCAGTACTTC. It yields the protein CASSLGREGGYEQYF.

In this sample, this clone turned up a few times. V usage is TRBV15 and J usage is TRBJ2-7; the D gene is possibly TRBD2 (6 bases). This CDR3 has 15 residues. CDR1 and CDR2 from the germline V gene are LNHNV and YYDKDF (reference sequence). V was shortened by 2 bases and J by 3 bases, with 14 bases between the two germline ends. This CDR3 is CATSRTPEGNYEQYF. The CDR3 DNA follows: TGTGCCACCAGCAGAACCCCGGAGGGAAACTACGAGCAGTACTTC.

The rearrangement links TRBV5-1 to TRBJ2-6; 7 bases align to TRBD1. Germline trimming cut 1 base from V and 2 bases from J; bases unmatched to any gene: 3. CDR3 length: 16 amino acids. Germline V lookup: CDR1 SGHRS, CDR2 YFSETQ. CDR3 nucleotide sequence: TGCGCCAGCAGCTTGTTAGGGGGCGCTGGGGCCAACGTCCTGACTTTC. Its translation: CASSLLGGAGANVLTF. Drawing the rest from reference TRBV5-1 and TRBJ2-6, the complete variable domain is KAGVTQTPRYLIKTRGQQVTLSCSPISGHRSVSWYQQTPGQGLQFLFEYFSETQRNKGNFPGRFSGRQFSNSRSEMNVSTLELGDSALYLCASSLLGGAGANVLTFGAGSRLTVL.

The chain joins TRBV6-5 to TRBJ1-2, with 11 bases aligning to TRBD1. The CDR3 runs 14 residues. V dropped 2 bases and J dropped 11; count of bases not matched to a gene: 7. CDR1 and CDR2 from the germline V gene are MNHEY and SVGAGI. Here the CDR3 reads CASSYGGQGALYTF. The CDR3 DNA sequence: TGTGCCAGCAGTTACGGTGGACAGGGGGCCCTATACACCTTC.

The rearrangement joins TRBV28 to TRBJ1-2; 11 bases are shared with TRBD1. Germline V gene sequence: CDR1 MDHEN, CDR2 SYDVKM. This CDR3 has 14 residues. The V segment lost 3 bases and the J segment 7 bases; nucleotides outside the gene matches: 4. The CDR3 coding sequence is TGTGCCAGCAGTTTGGACAGGGGGCGCGGTGGCTACACCTTC. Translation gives CASSLDRGRGGYTF.

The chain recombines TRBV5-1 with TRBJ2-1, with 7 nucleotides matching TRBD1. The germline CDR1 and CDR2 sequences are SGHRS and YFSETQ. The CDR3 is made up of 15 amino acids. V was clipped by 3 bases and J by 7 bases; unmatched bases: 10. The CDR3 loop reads CASSSMDRLGNEQFF. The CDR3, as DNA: TGCGCCAGCAGCTCCATGGACAGGTTGGGGAATGAGCAGTTCTTC.

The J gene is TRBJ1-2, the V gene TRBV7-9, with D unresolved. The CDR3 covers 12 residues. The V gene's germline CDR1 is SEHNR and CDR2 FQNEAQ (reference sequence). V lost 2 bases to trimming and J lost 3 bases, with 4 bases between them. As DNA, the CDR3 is TGTGCCAGCAGCTTATTAGACTATGGCTACACCTTC. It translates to CASSLLDYGYTF. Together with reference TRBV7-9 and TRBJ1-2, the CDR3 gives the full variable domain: DTGVSQNPRHKITKRGQNVTFRCDPISEHNRLYWYRQTLGQGPEFLTYFQNEAQLEKSRLLSDRFSAERPKGSFSTLEIQRTEQGDSAMYLCASSLLDYGYTFGSGTRLTVV.

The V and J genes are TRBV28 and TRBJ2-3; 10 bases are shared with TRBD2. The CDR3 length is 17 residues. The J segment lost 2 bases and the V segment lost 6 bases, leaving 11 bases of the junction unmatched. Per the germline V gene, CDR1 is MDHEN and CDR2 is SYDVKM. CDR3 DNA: TGTGCCAGCAGCGTGGGCCGACTAGCGGGCCTCACAGATACGCAGTATTTT. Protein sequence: CASSVGRLAGLTDTQYF.

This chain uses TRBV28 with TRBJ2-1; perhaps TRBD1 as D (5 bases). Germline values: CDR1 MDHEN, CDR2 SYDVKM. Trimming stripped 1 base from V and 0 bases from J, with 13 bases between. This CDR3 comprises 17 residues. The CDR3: CASSLLGREISYNEQFF. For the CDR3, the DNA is TGTGCCAGCAGTTTATTGGGGCGAGAAATCTCCTACAATGAGCAGTTCTTC.

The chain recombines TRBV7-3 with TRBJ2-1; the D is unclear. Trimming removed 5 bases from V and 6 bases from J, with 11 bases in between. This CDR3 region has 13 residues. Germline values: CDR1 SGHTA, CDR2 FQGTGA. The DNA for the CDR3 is TGTGCCAGCAGCCCCACCGGTGTCAATGAGCAGTTCTTC. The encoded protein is CASSPTGVNEQFF.

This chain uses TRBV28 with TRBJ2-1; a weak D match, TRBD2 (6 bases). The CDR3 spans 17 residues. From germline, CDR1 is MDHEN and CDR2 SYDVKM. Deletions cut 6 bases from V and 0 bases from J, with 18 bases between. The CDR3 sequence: CASRGGLVPSSYNEQFF. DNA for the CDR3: TGTGCCAGCAGGGGGGGATTAGTCCCGAGCTCCTACAATGAGCAGTTCTTC.

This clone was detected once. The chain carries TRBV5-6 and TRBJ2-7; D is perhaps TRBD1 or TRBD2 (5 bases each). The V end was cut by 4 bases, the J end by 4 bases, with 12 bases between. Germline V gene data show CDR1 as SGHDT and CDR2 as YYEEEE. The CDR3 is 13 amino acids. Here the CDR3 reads CASSRGPLYEQYF. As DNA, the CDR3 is TGTGCCAGCAGCAGGGGACCCCTTTACGAGCAGTACTTC.

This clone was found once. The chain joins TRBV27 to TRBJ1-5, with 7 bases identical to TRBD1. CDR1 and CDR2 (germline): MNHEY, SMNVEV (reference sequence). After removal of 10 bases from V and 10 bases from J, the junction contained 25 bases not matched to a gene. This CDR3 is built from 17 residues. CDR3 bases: TGTGCCACTCCTTCTGGGGGGCAGGGGGTATACAGGGAACCCCAGCATTTT. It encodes CATPSGGQGVYREPQHF.

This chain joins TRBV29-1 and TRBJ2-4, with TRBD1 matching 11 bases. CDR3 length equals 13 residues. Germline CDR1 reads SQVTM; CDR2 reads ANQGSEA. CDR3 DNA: TGCGGGACAGGGGGGGACCTTGGCTGCATTCAGTACTTC. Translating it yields CGTGGDLGCIQYF.